This TCR beta chain came from a study of cytomegalovirus exposure and HLA in healthy donors listed by TCRdb under 2017. Looking at the study overall: According to an earlier analysis of around 600 of the donors, 150 million to 200 million T cells yielded some 110 million unique TCR beta sequences and approximately 280 Gb of sequence data. An earlier analysis of around 580 of the donors used high-throughput TCR beta sequencing to judge whether each TCR beta V gene segment behaved as functional or pseudogenic. An early release that covered more than 550 HLA-typed donors contained approximately 300 gigabases of sequencing data and around 80 million unique TCR sequences. To predict cytomegalovirus infection status, the study combined high-throughput TCR immunosequencing, statistical association of individual TCRs with disease status, and machine learning. Alongside the repertoire data, information on donor age, sex, ethnicity and CMV serostatus was compiled. Across approximately 400 genotyped donors of the cohort, an average of about 240,000 unique TCR beta nucleotide sequences per donor were sequenced, and approximately 19% of those sequences were non-productive. A later analysis re-examined previously published TCR beta repertoires from 610 or so donors and added high-resolution HLA genotyping to investigate patterns of TCR occurrence. HLA typing included class I and class II loci at four-digit resolution. Rather than drawing on any new phenotypic data, the later analysis identified candidate immune exposures from TCR beta sequences and the way those sequences occurred across donors. Because of strong linkage in the cohort, five DR-DQ haplotypes were treated as single units for association and clustering. The aim of the study was to test whether cataloging public T cell receptors could identify signatures of past pathogen exposure. The number of donors typed differed by locus, with about 629-630 for A, B, C, DRB1 and DQB1, roughly 520 for DQA1, approximately 570 for DPA1, and about 450 for DPB1. A separate validation cohort of 100 to 150 different subjects was used in addition to the approximately 700-subject first cohort. The study profiled the T cell repertoires of hundreds of subjects by immunosequencing and related them to cytomegalovirus serostatus. Among the roughly 410 genotyped donors, around 81% belonged to the genetic ancestry cluster associated with self-reported Caucasian donors. Every repertoire in the discovery cohort had been generated on one and the same sequencing platform. A later genetic analysis took genome-wide SNP genotypes for about three fifths of the 666 donors and used that subset as a discovery cohort. Study-wide findings and limitations: A total of 150 to 200 TCR beta chains were listed by the study as associated with cytomegalovirus. A later genetic analysis associated a missense DCLRE1C variant with V-gene and J-gene trimming of TCR beta chains, and an independent cohort replicated the association. CMV serostatus was the only immune exposure information available for the cohort. An earlier analysis of roughly 570 of the donors showed that most TCR beta V segments appeared in productive rearrangements either about 90% or about 30% of the time, which broadly matched IMGT annotations. Most TCR sequences were seen in very few donors, while some public TCRs were found in many individuals. This cohort had only TCR beta chains sequenced, and the lack of alpha or paired-chain data limited which features could be detected. In a later analysis, about 16,000 TCR beta sequences were associated with specific HLA alleles at a false discovery rate of 0.05. A later analysis reported that several top co-occurrence clusters appeared linked to parvovirus B19, influenza, CMV and Epstein-Barr virus. According to the authors, the approach could potentially be generalized to other disease states and immunological phenotypes. A cluster of highly shared sequence variants was judged likely to be a technical artifact of the sequencing pipeline. Compared with equally common non-associated chains, HLA-associated TCR beta chains in a later analysis were more clonally expanded and had lower generation probabilities. Strong co-occurrence of HLA alleles, especially DR and DQ, made assigning TCR associations to individual alleles difficult. The classifier was reported to diagnose cytomegalovirus status with high specificity and sensitivity in both the original cohort and the validation cohort. In a later analysis, TCR association rates were found to vary across HLA loci, with the most associated TCRs seen for DRB1 alleles and the fewest for HLA-C alleles. The earlier analysis of approximately 590 of the donors excluded roughly 17 rarely observed V segments, including chromosome 9 orphons, because counts were too low. A further reported finding was that TCR beta sequences accurately predicted the HLA-A and HLA-B alleles for most subjects in the first cohort. In vitro tests confirmed that three of the cytomegalovirus-associated TCR beta chains recognize cytomegalovirus antigens. Presence/absence analyses assumed roughly uniform sequencing depth across donors, an assumption that may not hold. Most CMV-associated TCR beta chains appeared to be HLA-restricted in a later analysis, and the HLA associations seemed to be driven largely by CMV exposure. According to a later genetic analysis, donors in an Asian-associated ancestry cluster had fewer N-insertions in productive TCRs than the roughly 700-donor mean. Because HLA typing was missing for some donors at each locus, association tests included only the typed subset. Because the 87-base-pair reads could not distinguish some IMGT-functional V segments, including TRBV6-2 and TRBV6-3, those segments were excluded. Correlated functional status among segregating V segments might reflect linkage disequilibrium, but an unknown experimental factor could not be ruled out.

The CDR3 starts with the cysteine, ends with the phenylalanine, and has 16 residues. Of the read, only the CDR3 DNA is kept; its 48 bases are in frame from base 1. In total, around 600 healthy bone marrow donors made up the cohort. At the time of sampling, all cohort members were nominally healthy, though unrecorded immune exposures were likely present. The donor tested CMV seropositive, placing the donor among the roughly 300 seropositive members of the cohort. A peripheral blood sample was provided by each donor, and peripheral blood mononuclear cells were used for TCR beta sequencing. The Qiagen DNeasy Blood Extraction Kit was used to extract genomic DNA from the blood cell samples. Receptor amplification or capture employed the immunoSEQ multiplex PCR assay. For the multiplex PCR, a mixture combining 60 forward primers for TCR Vbeta segments and 13 reverse primers for TCR Jbeta segments was used. The CDR3 region of rearranged TCR beta genes was amplified from genomic DNA with a multiplex PCR assay. The amplified TCR beta libraries were sequenced on the Illumina HiSeq System as 87-base-pair reads. The paper's data handling went like this. A later analysis tallied tens of millions of unique TCR beta chains across the 550 to 850 repertoires, and around 12 million of those chains were shared by two or more donors. To remove PCR and sequencing errors, raw reads were error-corrected and collapsed into unique sequences using a nearest-neighbor algorithm that merged closely related sequences. V, D and J gene segments were assigned by aligning CDR3 sequences to IMGT reference sequences. For a sequence to be retained, a match of at least six nucleotides was required to both a V gene segment and a J gene segment. A rearrangement was called productive if the CDR3 had no stop codons and remained in frame with V and J, and every other rearrangement was called non-productive. Following IMGT convention, CDR3 was defined as the stretch from the second conserved V-encoded cysteine to the conserved J-encoded phenylalanine. The earlier analysis of about 560 of the donors excluded any sequence lacking an unambiguous match to a single V gene segment. In an earlier analysis of 450 to 700 of the donors, V segments were called functional above 56.7% productive rearrangements and were called segregating when the between-donor standard deviation exceeded 5%. A statistical classification framework was built for diagnosing cytomegalovirus status from the catalog of TCR beta chain sequences. In a later analysis, V and J genes were assigned by comparing TCR nucleotide sequences against IMGT/GENE-DB human TR gene sequences. Using the TCRdist pipeline, a later analysis assigned CDR3 sequences along with most-parsimonious VDJ recombination scenarios. In a later analysis, each TCR beta chain was defined by its CDR3 amino acid sequence together with its V-gene family, and reads without a unique V-gene family were excluded. As a way to deal with suspected cross-contamination and a sequencing artifact, a later analysis dropped approximately 570 nucleotide sequences that were highly shared and had low generation probability. A later analysis calculated a clonal expansion index for each public chain from normalized within-repertoire ranks of inferred template counts. A later analysis computed generation probabilities with a VDJ recombination model fitted to out-of-frame rearrangements, and checked the results against IGoR. A later analysis scored TCR-TCR, TCR-HLA and TCR-CMV co-occurrence with hypergeometric tests, applying a repertoire-size bias correction to TCR pairs. To estimate false discovery rates, a later analysis permuted the HLA or CMV assignments 20 times. In a later analysis, co-occurring TCRs were grouped using DBSCAN, and TCRdist sequence similarity was added for clustering within HLA-allele-positive subsets. Co-occurrence clustering excluded repertoires with fewer than 30,000 or more than 120,000 public chains, plus five with anomalous nucleotide sharing. TCRdb limited this immuneACCESS table to in-frame rearrangements with V and J called. A share of clones is missing; checked studies link under half to unresolved V genes, and the rest is unexplained. That table supplies the V and J calls and clone size; D and trimming were determined from the DNA. For this sample the table gives some 74,000 clones, of which 50% to 80% were detected only once. The top ten constitute 20% to 25% of the sample.

As to this clone: Its antigen is still unknown. Base quality data are lacking; no much larger clone is found one base away.

Sequencing was performed on PBMCs. The TCR comes from a man aged 40-50 years in good health and CMV-seropositive. The chain employs TRBV12-2 and TRBJ2-1; the table calls TRBD2, which could not be checked here. TRBV12-2 is a pseudogene locus. The encoded CDR3 is CASRLAKAGGPNEQFF. The nucleotides are TGTGCAAGTCGCTTAGCGAAAGCGGGGGGCCCAAATGAGCAGTTCTTC.